This T cell receptor (beta chain) was captured in a study of blood T cell repertoires in COVID-19. Study details: Acute and convalescent COVID-19 samples came from the United States, Italy and Spain. T cells, B-cell-depleted T cells, or PBMCs provided the cDNA or gDNA that served as material.

TCRdb's copy holds only in-frame clones and misses some; the assay was immunoSEQ multiplex PCR. The data hold about 62,000 clones, with 76% observed a single time. The TCR comes from a woman aged 45-65 years with active or convalescent COVID-19. The material sequenced was peripheral blood.

CDR3 nucleotides: TGTGCCAGCAGCTTAAGGATAGGAGTCGGGGAAAAACTGTTTTTT. Its protein is CASSLRIGVGEKLFF. This chain links TRBV5-6 with TRBJ1-4, with D uncertain. The V end was cut by 2 bases, the J end by 8 bases, with 16 bases between. The germline V gene has CDR1 SGHDT and CDR2 YYEEEE. The CDR3 sequence is 15 residues long. Filled out from reference TRBV5-6 and TRBJ1-4, the complete variable domain reads DAGVTQSPTHLIKTRGQQVTLRCSPKSGHDTVSWYQQALGQGPQFIFQYYEEEERQRGNFPDRFSGHQFPNYSSELNVNALLLGDSALYLCASSLRIGVGEKLFFGSGTQLSVL.